This TCR beta chain originates from a study of Ad26.COV2.S vaccination and SARS-CoV-2 variants. About the research overall: Recipients of Ad26.COV2.S got it intramuscularly, once or twice 56 days apart.

The sample's treatment: around 19 received Ad26.COV2.S at low or high dose, single or two shots; 5 received placebo; per-sample allocation not given. Samples analyzed were those drawn on day 63 after the first vaccine or placebo injection. Method: immunoSEQ multiplex PCR; TCRdb's copy keeps in-frame clones and lacks some. This repertoire shows under 400,000 clones, roughly 84% found once; its top ten account for approximately 3.6%. Germline V gene data show CDR1 as MNHEY and CDR2 as SMNVEV (reference sequence). There are 14 residues in the CDR3. The V end was cut by 2 bases, the J end by 4 bases, with 11 bases between.

The TCR comes from a person aged 18 to 65 who received the Ad26.COV2.S COVID-19 vaccine or a placebo. The rearrangement joins TRBV27 to TRBJ2-5, with D tentatively TRBD1 (8 bases). Sample: peripheral blood, taken in a trial of Ad26.COV2.S vaccine versus placebo. CDR3 region: CASSLNRGGETQYF. DNA of the CDR3: TGTGCCAGCAGTTTAAACAGGGGGGGAGAGACCCAGTACTTC.